The present entry profiles one T cell receptor (beta chain) with its context. This sample was taken from a study of T cells in Graves' hyperthyroidism and ophthalmopathy. RNA transcripts provided the source from which TCR beta CDR3 regions were amplified. A first-round RT-PCR of the TCR CDR3 used the HTBI primer set. A single record per CDR3 protein comes from TCRdb applying MiXCR to the multiplex PCR reads. The sample includes 540,000 or so distinct CDR3 sequences, roughly 50% of them seen just once. This TCR derives from an adult woman with Graves' disease, either hyperthyroidism or ophthalmopathy (not recorded which). The sequencing sample was made of peripheral blood or thyroid tissue (not recorded which).

The CDR3 sequence: CSVGGTVNQPQHF. The CDR3 nucleotides read TGCAGCGTTGGCGGGACAGTCAATCAGCCCCAGCATTTT. The chain links TRBV29-1 to TRBJ1-5; TRBD1 matches at 7 bases. The ends lost 4 bases at V and 3 bases at J; junction bases unmatched: 3. This CDR3 contains 13 residues. Germline V gene data show CDR1 as SQVTM and CDR2 as ANQGSEA.